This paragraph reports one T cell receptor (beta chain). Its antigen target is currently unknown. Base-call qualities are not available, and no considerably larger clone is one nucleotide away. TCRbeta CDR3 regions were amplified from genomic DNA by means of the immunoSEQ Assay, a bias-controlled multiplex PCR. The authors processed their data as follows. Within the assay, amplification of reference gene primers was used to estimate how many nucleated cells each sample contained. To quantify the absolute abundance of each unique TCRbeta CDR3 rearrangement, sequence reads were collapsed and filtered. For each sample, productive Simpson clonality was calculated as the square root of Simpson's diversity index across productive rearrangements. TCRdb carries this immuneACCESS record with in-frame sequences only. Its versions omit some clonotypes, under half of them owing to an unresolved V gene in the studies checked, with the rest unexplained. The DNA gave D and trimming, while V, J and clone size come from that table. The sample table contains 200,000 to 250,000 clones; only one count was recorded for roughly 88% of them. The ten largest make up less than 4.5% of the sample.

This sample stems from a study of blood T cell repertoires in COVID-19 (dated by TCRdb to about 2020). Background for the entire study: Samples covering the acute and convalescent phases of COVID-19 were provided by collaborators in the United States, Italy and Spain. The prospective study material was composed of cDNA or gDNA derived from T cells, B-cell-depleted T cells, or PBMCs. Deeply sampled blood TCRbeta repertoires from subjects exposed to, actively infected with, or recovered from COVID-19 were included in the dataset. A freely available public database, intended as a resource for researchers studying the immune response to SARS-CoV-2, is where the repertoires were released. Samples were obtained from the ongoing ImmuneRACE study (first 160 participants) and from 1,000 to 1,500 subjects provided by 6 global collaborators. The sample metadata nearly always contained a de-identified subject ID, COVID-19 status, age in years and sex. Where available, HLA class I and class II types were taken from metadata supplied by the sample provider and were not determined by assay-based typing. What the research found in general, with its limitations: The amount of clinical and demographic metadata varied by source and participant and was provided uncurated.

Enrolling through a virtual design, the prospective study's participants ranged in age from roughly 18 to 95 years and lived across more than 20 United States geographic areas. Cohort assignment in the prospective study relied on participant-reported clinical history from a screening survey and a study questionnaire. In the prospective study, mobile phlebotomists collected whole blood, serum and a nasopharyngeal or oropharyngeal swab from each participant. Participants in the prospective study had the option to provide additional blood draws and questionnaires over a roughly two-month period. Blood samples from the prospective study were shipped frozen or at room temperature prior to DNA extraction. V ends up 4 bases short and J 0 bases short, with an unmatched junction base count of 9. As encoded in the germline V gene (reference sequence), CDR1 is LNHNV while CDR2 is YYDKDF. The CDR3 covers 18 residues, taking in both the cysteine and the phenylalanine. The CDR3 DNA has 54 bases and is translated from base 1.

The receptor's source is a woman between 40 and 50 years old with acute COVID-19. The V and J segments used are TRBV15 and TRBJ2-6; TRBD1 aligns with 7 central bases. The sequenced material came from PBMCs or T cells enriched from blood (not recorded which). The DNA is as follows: TGTGCCACCAGCACCCCGGGACAGTTGATCTCTGGGGCCAACGTCCTGACTTTC. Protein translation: CATSTPGQLISGANVLTF.